These T cell receptor beta chains were read from a single sample in a study of CD8 T cells in ankylosing spondylitis. Each CDR3 protein is one row after TCRdb ran MiXCR on the 5' RACE reads. Of more than 600,000 distinct CDR3 sequences in the sample, around a fifth were seen once. Sequenced sample: blood, either unsorted or a sorted T cell fraction (not recorded which). The receptors derive from a male donor with ankylosing spondylitis. Both conserved end residues are part of each CDR3. A D gene is named only where the DNA matches it firmly. Only part of the rows carry a size: once, few, many, or a class if the clone is expanded.

D gene	J gene	clone size	V gene	CDR3 DNA	CDR3 protein
TRBD1	TRBJ1-2	few	TRBV5-1	TGCGCCAGCAGCAACTTGGAGGGACAGAACTATGGCTACACCTTC	CASSNLEGQNYGYTF
.	TRBJ2-3	.	TRBV20-1	TGCAGTGCTGACTTCCGTGGGGGCCCTAGCCCAAGCACAGATACGCAGTATTTT	CSADFRGGPSPSTDTQYF
.	TRBJ1-4	few	TRBV6-1	TGTGCCGTGAGCAGGGATGGATTACGTGAAAAACTGTTTTTT	CAVSRDGLREKLFF
.	TRBJ2-1	many	TRBV5-1	TGCGCCAGCAGCTCCACAGGGTATGAGCAGTTCTTC	CASSSTGYEQFF
.	TRBJ2-5	few	TRBV29-1	TGCAGCGTCTGGGACTTTAAAGAGACCCAGTACTTC	CSVWDFKETQYF
.	TRBJ2-3	.	TRBV7-8	TGTGCCAGCAGCTTAGTGGATTGGGGGGCAGGAGATACGCAGTATTTT	CASSLVDWGAGDTQYF
.	TRBJ1-5	few	TRBV4-2	TGTGCCAGCAGCCAGGACCCCAGGGACAATCAGCCCCAGCATTTT	CASSQDPRDNQPQHF
TRBD1	TRBJ1-6	.	TRBV5-1	TGCGCCAGCAGCCAAGTATCGGGACAGCTAAATTCACCCCTCCACTTT	CASSQVSGQLNSPLHF
TRBD2	TRBJ2-5	.	TRBV5-1	TGCGCCAGCAGCCCTGGACTAGCGGGATCTGGAGAGACCCAGTACTTC	CASSPGLAGSGETQYF
.	TRBJ2-2	once	TRBV7-9	TGTGCCAGCAGCCCCAACACAGGGTTCATCTCCGGGGAGCTGTTTTTT	CASSPNTGFISGELFF
.	TRBJ2-1	many	TRBV7-8	TGTGCCAGCAGTCTCAGGGCTGCGGGCTCCAATGAGCAGTTCTTC	CASSLRAAGSNEQFF
.	TRBJ1-1	few	TRBV29-1	TGCAGCGGGAGGACCCTGAACACTGAAGCTTTCTTT	CSGRTLNTEAFF
TRBD2	TRBJ2-5	.	TRBV12-3/TRBV12-4	TGTGCCAGCTGCCCGGGGGGGGGAGTTGAGGAGACCCAGTACTTC	CASCPGGGVEETQYF
TRBD1	TRBJ2-5	.	TRBV18	TGTGCCAGCTCACCTTGGACAGGGGGCTTAGAGACCCAGTACTTC	CASSPWTGGLETQYF